This T cell receptor (beta chain) was recorded in a study of cytomegalovirus exposure and HLA in healthy donors. Broader study findings: TCR beta V segments were, for the most part, productive about 87% or about 30% of the time in an earlier analysis.

Trimming took 4 bases from V and 0 from J, leaving 13 bases between them. Looked up from germline, CDR1 is LNHDA and CDR2 is SQIVND (reference sequence). The CDR3 is 15 residues long. For this clone: Antigen specificity is unknown.

Researchers ran the PCR with 60 Vbeta and 13 Jbeta primers. Per the study methods: There were some 87 million unique TCR beta chains by a later count, and about 12 million of them were shared. TCRdb's table, derived via immunoSEQ multiplex PCR, lists solely in-frame clones and lacks some. Clone size and the V and J calls come from that table; the DNA yielded D and trimming. The sample has about 190,000 clones, 78% seen once; the top ten hold around 6%. The sequencing input was PBMCs. The sequence derives from a woman aged 25-40 years in good health and CMV-seropositive. V usage is TRBV19 and J usage is TRBJ2-7, with D perhaps TRBD1 (6 bases). The chain's CDR3 is CASSSAGAVSYEQYF. CDR3 nucleotide sequence: TGTGCCAGTAGTAGCGCAGGGGCGGTCTCCTACGAGCAGTACTTC.